The next 22 T cell receptor beta chains were all read from a single sample in a study of early T cells in non-severe SARS-CoV-2 infection. Via MiXCR, TCRdb re-called the 5' RACE reads, giving one row per CDR3 protein. The sample consists of about 64,000 distinct CDR3 sequences, about 11% of them appearing once. The material sequenced was whole blood, taken at baseline. The receptor source for this set is an adult who was a healthcare worker with PCR-confirmed SARS-CoV-2 infection or an uninfected control (not recorded which).

This clonotype showed up just a few times. The chain uses TRBV7-8 and TRBJ1-4, with 7 bases fitting TRBD1. With 5 bases clipped from V and 8 bases from J, the junction kept 11 bases outside the gene matches. There are 15 residues in the CDR3. The V gene's germline CDR1 is SGHVS and CDR2 FQNEAQ. Here the CDR3 reads CASSAPRQGGEKLFF. DNA of the CDR3: TGTGCCAGCAGCGCTCCTAGACAGGGTGGCGAAAAACTGTTTTTT. Drawing the rest from reference TRBV7-8 and TRBJ1-4, the complete variable domain is GAGVSQSPRYKVAKRGQDVALRCDPISGHVSLFWYQQALGQGPEFLTYFQNEAQLDKSGLPSDRFFAERPEGSVSTLKIQRTQQEDSAVYLCASSAPRQGGEKLFFGSGTQLSVL.

This clonotype came up many times. This chain connects TRBV4-3 to TRBJ1-5; TRBD1 matches at 8 bases. The CDR3 loop spans 14 amino acids. Trimming cost V 1 base and J 6 bases; bases outside gene matches: 2. Germline V lookup: CDR1 LGHNA, CDR2 YSLEER. CDR3 loop: CASSQVQGGQPQHF. CDR3 DNA sequence: TGCGCCAGCAGCCAAGTACAGGGGGGTCAGCCCCAGCATTTT.

V gene TRBV7-2 combines with J gene TRBJ1-2, with TRBD1 matching 8 bases. Trimming took 5 bases from V and 1 from J; bases not matched to a gene: 21. Germline V gene data show CDR1 as SGHTA and CDR2 as FQGNSA. This CDR3 is 20 amino acids long. The CDR3, as DNA: TGTGCCAGCAGCCCGCCCCACCGTCCCGGGACAGGATCCCATAACTATGGCTACACCTTC. Its protein is CASSPPHRPGTGSHNYGYTF.

CDR3 DNA: TGTGCCTGGAGTGTACCTAGCGGGGGTTACAATGAGCAGTTCTTC. Residues: CAWSVPSGGYNEQFF. V usage is TRBV30 and J usage is TRBJ2-1; 10 nucleotides align to TRBD2. The CDR3 sequence is 15 residues long. The trim removed 0 bases at V and 4 bases at J, leaving 3 bases unmatched. CDR1 and CDR2 from the germline V gene are GTSNPN and SVGIG (reference sequence).

Ten or more counts support this clonotype. This chain joins TRBV12-3 or TRBV12-4 and TRBJ2-5; D may correspond to TRBD1 or TRBD2 (6 bases each). Trimming shortened V by 2 bases and J by 1 base, and 11 bases separated the two germline ends. The CDR3 covers 15 residues. CDR3 nucleotides: TGTGCCAGCAGTTTATTCGGGGGCCTCCAAGAGACCCAGTACTTC. Its protein product is CASSLFGGLQETQYF.

The chain employs TRBV12-3 or TRBV12-4 and TRBJ2-1; 7 nucleotides align to TRBD2. Losses at the gene ends were 1 base for V and 5 bases for J; bases not matched to a gene: 5. CDR3 length equals 15 residues. The CDR3 DNA is TGTGCCAGCAGTTTAGGGTCAGGGACTAACAATGAGCAGTTCTTC. Protein product: CASSLGSGTNNEQFF.

V is TRBV7-6 and J is TRBJ2-7; D might be TRBD2 (6 bases). The CDR3 covers 14 residues. V gave up 5 bases and J gave up 2 bases, with 13 bases separating them. CDR1 and CDR2 from the germline V gene are SGHVS and FNYEAQ. CDR3 sequence reads: CASSPGTGAYEQYF. The CDR3 coding sequence is TGTGCCAGCAGCCCCGGGACGGGAGCCTACGAGCAGTACTTC.

The V and J genes are TRBV11-3 and TRBJ2-2; possibly TRBD1 for D (5 bases). The CDR3 spans 17 residues. Trimming left V 4 bases short and J 2 bases short, with 17 bases between. Per the germline V gene, CDR1 is SGHNT and CDR2 is YENEEA. This chain's CDR3 is CASSSGRQTDNTGELFF. In nucleotides, the CDR3 is TGTGCCAGCAGCTCAGGCAGGCAGACAGATAACACCGGGGAGCTGTTTTTT.

This clonotype has ten or more counts. The CDR3 loop reads CSASRGQGASYGYTF. CDR3 DNA sequence: TGCAGTGCTAGTCGAGGGCAGGGGGCGAGTTATGGCTACACCTTC. This chain uses TRBV20-1 with TRBJ1-2; 8 nucleotides line up with TRBD1. V lost 3 bases, J lost 5 bases, and 11 bases stayed unmatched. Germline V gene data show CDR1 as DFQATT and CDR2 as SNEGSKA (reference sequence). The CDR3 has 15 amino acids.

The rearrangement joins TRBV7-2 to TRBJ1-1, with D uncertain. V shed 3 bases and J shed 2 bases, with 22 bases lying between them. CDR1 is SGHTA, CDR2 FQGNSA, per germline. The length of the CDR3 is 18 residues. The CDR3 coding sequence is TGTGCCAGCAGCTTTAGAGGGTTAGGAACGCCGGCTAACACTGAAGCTTTCTTT. As protein: CASSFRGLGTPANTEAFF. The variable domain in full, completed from reference TRBV7-2 and TRBJ1-1, reads GAGVSQSPSNKVTEKGKDVELRCDPISGHTALYWYRQSLGQGLEFLIYFQGNSAPDKSGLPSDRFSAERTGGSVSTLTIQRTQQEDSAVYLCASSFRGLGTPANTEAFFGQGTRLTVV.

This clonotype came up a few times. This chain joins TRBV2 and TRBJ1-2, with D possibly being TRBD1 (5 bases). CDR3 size: 16 residues. Germline V gives CDR1 SNHLY, CDR2 FYNNEI. V was clipped by 2 bases and J by 2 bases, with 15 bases between them. CDR3 sequence reads: CASSEIPERGNYGYTF. CDR3 bases: TGTGCCAGCAGTGAAATCCCCGAACGGGGGAACTATGGCTACACCTTC.

This clonotype was counted between two and nine times. The chain combines TRBV29-1 with TRBJ2-1, with D possibly called TRBD1 or TRBD2 (6 bases each). The CDR3 covers 18 residues. The germline CDR1 and CDR2 sequences are SQVTM and ANQGSEA. V lost 2 bases to trimming and J lost 0 bases, with 20 bases between them. CDR3 DNA: TGCAGCGTTGAATCGTTTCCGGGGGCCGGGCACTCCTACAATGAGCAGTTCTTC. Translating it yields CSVESFPGAGHSYNEQFF.

CDR3 sequence reads: CASSILAGYEQFF. DNA of the CDR3: TGTGCCAGTAGTATCCTAGCGGGGTATGAGCAGTTCTTC. The chain joins TRBV19 to TRBJ2-1; the match to TRBD2 covers 9 bases. The length of the CDR3 is 13 residues. Trimming cost V 3 bases and J 8 bases; bases outside gene matches: 2. The V gene's germline CDR1 is LNHDA and CDR2 SQIVND (reference sequence).

This clonotype was seen just once. The likely explanation is a read error, given a far larger clone one base away. The J gene is TRBJ2-3, the V gene TRBV6-1; the match to TRBD2 covers 12 bases. After removal of 2 bases from V and 4 bases from J, the junction contained 1 base not matched to a gene. The CDR3 runs to 15 residues. Per germline, CDR1 MNHNS and CDR2 SASEGT. The CDR3 sequence is CASSESSGGADTQYF. Here the CDR3 DNA reads TGTGCCAGCAGTGAATCTAGCGGGGGGGCAGATACGCAGTATTTT.

The chain employs TRBV11-2 and TRBJ2-3, with 13 positions matching TRBD2. V shed 3 bases, J shed 5 bases, and the junction held 2 bases outside the gene matches. The germline V gene encodes CDR1 SGHAT and CDR2 FQNNGV. This CDR3 contains 15 residues. This CDR3 is CASSFRLAGGDTQYF. The CDR3 DNA is TGTGCCAGCAGCTTTAGACTAGCGGGGGGAGATACGCAGTATTTT.

A few counts support this clonotype. The J gene is TRBJ2-1, the V gene TRBV5-6, with TRBD1 matching over 12 bases. The germline CDR1 and CDR2 sequences are SGHDT and YYEEEE. The junction had 13 bases not matched to a gene; V was cut back by 4 bases and J by 8 bases. The CDR3 loop spans 17 amino acids. The CDR3: CASSNLGGQGASHEQFF. The CDR3 DNA follows: TGTGCCAGCAGCAACCTTGGGGGACAGGGGGCAAGTCATGAGCAGTTCTTC.

This clonotype showed up just a few times. This chain links TRBV11-2 with TRBJ1-6; D call uncertain. V lost 4 bases to trimming and J lost 0 bases, with 13 bases between them. Germline loops: CDR1 SGHAT, CDR2 FQNNGV. The CDR3 covers 17 residues. The CDR3 DNA sequence: TGTGCCAGCAGCTCCCCTTCAGGTGGCTCCTATAATTCACCCCTCCACTTT. Residues: CASSSPSGGSYNSPLHF.

This clonotype was detected only a few times. The chain employs TRBV7-2 and TRBJ2-1; tentative D call: TRBD2 (5 bases). Germline lookup yields CDR1 SGHTA and CDR2 FQGNSA. Trimming shortened V by 2 bases and J by 6 bases, and 20 bases separated the two germline ends. This CDR3 is built from 17 residues. Written as DNA, the CDR3 is TGTGCCAGCAGCTTACTGCTGGCGAGGAGGTTGGGCAATGAGCAGTTCTTC. It is translated as CASSLLLARRLGNEQFF.

At least ten counts were recorded for this clonotype. V gene TRBV7-6 combines with J gene TRBJ1-5; D not certain. The germline V gene encodes CDR1 SGHVS and CDR2 FNYEAQ. There are 13 residues in the CDR3. Trimming cost V 8 bases and J 2 bases, with 10 bases left between them. CDR3: CASARYGNQPQHF. CDR3 nucleotides: TGTGCCAGCGCAAGGTACGGCAATCAGCCCCAGCATTTT.

The J gene is TRBJ1-6, the V gene TRBV5-1, with D unclear. V was pared by 5 bases and J by 8 bases, with 14 bases between. The length of the CDR3 is 14 residues. Germline V lookup: CDR1 SGHRS, CDR2 YFSETQ. The DNA of the CDR3 is TGCGCCAGCAGTCAAGTTGGCGGGCATTCACCCCTCCACTTT. Its protein is CASSQVGGHSPLHF.

There are many counts of this clonotype. This chain links TRBV5-1 with TRBJ2-5; maybe TRBD1 (5 bases). Trimming cost V 0 bases and J 1 base, with 13 bases left between them. CDR3 length: 16 residues. Germline V CDR1 and CDR2: SGHRS, YFSETQ. CDR3 loop: CASSLGKGLLQETQYF. CDR3 DNA: TGCGCCAGCAGCTTGGGTAAGGGGCTGCTCCAAGAGACCCAGTACTTC.

The chain combines TRBV29-1 with TRBJ1-1; D not certain. Trimming took off 7 bases at V and 3 bases at J, with 15 bases between the two ends. CDR3 length: 13 amino acids. Germline assignment: CDR1 SQVTM and CDR2 ANQGSEA. The CDR3 coding sequence is TGCAGCGCCGAGGTTGGGATGGACACTGAAGCTTTCTTT. It specifies CSAEVGMDTEAFF.